This T cell receptor (beta chain) was recovered during a study of control samples from healthy donors and cancer patients. Germline V gene lookup returns CDR1 SQVTM and CDR2 ANQGSEA. V was shortened by 4 bases and J by 1 base, with 8 bases between the two germline ends. There are 13 residues in the CDR3. Clones were sequenced by immunoSEQ multiplex PCR, and TCRdb holds only the in-frame ones, with some missing. Of 130,000 or so clones detected, 80% to 95% appear once; the ten largest clones hold 5.5%. Sequenced input: blood. The rearrangement joins TRBV29-1 to TRBJ1-5; D remains ambiguous. The TCR comes from a man in his late teens or twenties in good health. The CDR3 DNA sequence: TGCAGCGTTGGGGGTGGCAGCAATCAGCCCCAGCATTTT. Translating it yields CSVGGGSNQPQHF.